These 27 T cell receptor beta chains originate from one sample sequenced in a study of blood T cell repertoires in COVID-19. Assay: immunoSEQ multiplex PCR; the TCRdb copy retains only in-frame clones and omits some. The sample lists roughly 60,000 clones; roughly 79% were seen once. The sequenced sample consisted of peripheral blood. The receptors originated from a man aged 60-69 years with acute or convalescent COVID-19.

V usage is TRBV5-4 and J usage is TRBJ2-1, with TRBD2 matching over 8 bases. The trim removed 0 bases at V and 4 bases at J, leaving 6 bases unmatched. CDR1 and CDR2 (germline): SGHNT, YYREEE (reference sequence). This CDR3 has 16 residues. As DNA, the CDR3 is TGTGCCAGCAGCTTGGCGGGCGGGGGGAGGTACAATGAGCAGTTCTTC. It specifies CASSLAGGGRYNEQFF.

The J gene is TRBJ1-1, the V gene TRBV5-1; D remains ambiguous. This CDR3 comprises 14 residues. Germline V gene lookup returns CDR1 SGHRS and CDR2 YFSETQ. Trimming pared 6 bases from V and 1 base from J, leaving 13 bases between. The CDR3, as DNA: TGCGCCAGCACCCTTTCACTTGGGAACACTGAAGCTTTCTTT. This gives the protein CASTLSLGNTEAFF.

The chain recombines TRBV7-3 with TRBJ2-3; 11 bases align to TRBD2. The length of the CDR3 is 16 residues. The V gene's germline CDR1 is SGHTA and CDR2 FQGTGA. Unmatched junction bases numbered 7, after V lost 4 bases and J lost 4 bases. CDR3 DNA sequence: TGTGCCAGCAGCTCGATAGCGGGGGGGCATGCAGATACGCAGTATTTT. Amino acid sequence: CASSSIAGGHADTQYF. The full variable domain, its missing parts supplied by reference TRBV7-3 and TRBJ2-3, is GAGVSQTPSNKVTEKGKYVELRCDPISGHTALYWYRQSLGQGPEFLIYFQGTGAADDSGLPNDRFFAVRPEGSVSTLKIQRTERGDSAVYLCASSSIAGGHADTQYFGPGTRLTVL.

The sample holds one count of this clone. CDR3 in DNA: TGTGCCAGTAGTACCGCCGGGACAGGGGAGCAGTACTTC. Translated: CASSTAGTGEQYF. This chain joins TRBV19 and TRBJ2-7, with 9 bases fitting TRBD1. The germline V gene encodes CDR1 LNHDA and CDR2 SQIVND (reference sequence). V lost 4 bases and J lost 7; bases outside the gene matches: 5. The CDR3 spans 13 residues.

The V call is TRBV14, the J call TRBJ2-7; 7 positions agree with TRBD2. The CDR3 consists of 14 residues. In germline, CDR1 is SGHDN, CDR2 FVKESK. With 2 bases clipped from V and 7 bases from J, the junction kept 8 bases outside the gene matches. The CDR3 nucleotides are TGTGCCAGCAGCCAACCGGGACTAAGCCAGGAGCAGTACTTC. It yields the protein CASSQPGLSQEQYF. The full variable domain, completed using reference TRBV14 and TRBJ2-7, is EAGVTQFPSHSVIEKGQTVTLRCDPISGHDNLYWYRRVMGKEIKFLLHFVKESKQDESGMPNNRFLAERTGGTYSTLKVQPAELEDSGVYFCASSQPGLSQEQYFGPGTRLTVT.

CDR3 bases: TGTGCCAGCAGCCCGGTTTGGGTAGGGGCCTTCTATGGCTACACCTTC. Encoded protein: CASSPVWVGAFYGYTF. This chain joins TRBV7-9 and TRBJ1-2; D is perhaps TRBD1 (5 bases). The CDR3 runs 16 residues. Germline V gene sequence: CDR1 SEHNR, CDR2 FQNEAQ (reference sequence). V was cut by 5 bases and J by 4 bases, with 20 bases left in between.

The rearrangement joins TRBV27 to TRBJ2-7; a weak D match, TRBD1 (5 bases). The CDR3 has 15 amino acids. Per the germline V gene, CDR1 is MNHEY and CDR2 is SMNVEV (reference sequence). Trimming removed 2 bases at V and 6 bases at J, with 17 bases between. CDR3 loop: CASSLGWQGTREQYF. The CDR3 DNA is TGTGCCAGCAGTTTAGGGTGGCAGGGAACGCGCGAGCAGTACTTC.

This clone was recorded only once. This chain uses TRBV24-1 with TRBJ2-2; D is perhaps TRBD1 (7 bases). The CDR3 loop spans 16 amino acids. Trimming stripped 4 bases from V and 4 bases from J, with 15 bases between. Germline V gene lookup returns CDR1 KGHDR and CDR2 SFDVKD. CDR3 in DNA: TGTGCCACCAGTGACGCCAGGGGGGATTCCACCGGGGAGCTGTTTTTT. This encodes CATSDARGDSTGELFF.

The CDR3 loop reads CASSFYRNTEAFF. The CDR3 nucleotides read TGCGCCAGCAGCTTTTACAGGAACACTGAAGCTTTCTTT. The rearrangement joins TRBV5-1 to TRBJ1-1; D gene unclear. V lost 2 bases to trimming and J lost 1 base, with 6 bases between them. The CDR3 totals 13 residues. Germline CDR1 is SGHRS and CDR2 is YFSETQ.

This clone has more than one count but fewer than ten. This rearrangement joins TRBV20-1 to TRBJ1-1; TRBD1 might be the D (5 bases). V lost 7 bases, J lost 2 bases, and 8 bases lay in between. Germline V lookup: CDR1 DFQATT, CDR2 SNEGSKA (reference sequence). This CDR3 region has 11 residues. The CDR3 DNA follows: TGCAGTGGGACAATCAACACTGAAGCTTTCTTT. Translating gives CSGTINTEAFF.

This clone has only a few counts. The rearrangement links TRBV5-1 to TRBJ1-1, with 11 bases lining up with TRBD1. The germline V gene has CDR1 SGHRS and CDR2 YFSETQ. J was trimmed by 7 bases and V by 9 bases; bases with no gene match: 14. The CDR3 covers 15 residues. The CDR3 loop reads CATSTAPGQGVEAFF. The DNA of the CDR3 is TGCGCCACCTCTACGGCACCGGGACAGGGGGTTGAAGCTTTCTTT.

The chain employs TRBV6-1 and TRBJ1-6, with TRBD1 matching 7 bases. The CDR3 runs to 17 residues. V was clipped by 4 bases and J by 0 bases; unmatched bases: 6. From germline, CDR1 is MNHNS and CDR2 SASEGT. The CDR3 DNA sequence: TGTGCCAGCAGTGCGGGACAGACCAGCTCCTATAATTCACCCCTCCACTTT. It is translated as CASSAGQTSSYNSPLHF.

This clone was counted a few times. The CDR3 DNA sequence: TGTGCCAGTAGTATTTCTGGGACAGGCGGCACCGGGGAGCTGTTTTTT. Protein product: CASSISGTGGTGELFF. The chain links TRBV19 to TRBJ2-2, with 8 bases aligning to TRBD1. V lost 3 bases, J lost 4 bases, and 7 bases stayed unmatched. The germline V gene encodes CDR1 LNHDA and CDR2 SQIVND (reference sequence). This CDR3 spans 16 amino acids.

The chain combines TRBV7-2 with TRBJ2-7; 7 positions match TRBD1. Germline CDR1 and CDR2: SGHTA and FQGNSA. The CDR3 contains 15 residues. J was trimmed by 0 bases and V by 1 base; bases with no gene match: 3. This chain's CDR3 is CASSLDPGGSYEQYF. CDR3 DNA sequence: TGTGCCAGCAGCTTAGACCCAGGGGGCTCCTACGAGCAGTACTTC. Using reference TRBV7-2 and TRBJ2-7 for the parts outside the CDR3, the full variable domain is GAGVSQSPSNKVTEKGKDVELRCDPISGHTALYWYRQSLGQGLEFLIYFQGNSAPDKSGLPSDRFSAERTGGSVSTLTIQRTQQEDSAVYLCASSLDPGGSYEQYFGPGTRLTVT.

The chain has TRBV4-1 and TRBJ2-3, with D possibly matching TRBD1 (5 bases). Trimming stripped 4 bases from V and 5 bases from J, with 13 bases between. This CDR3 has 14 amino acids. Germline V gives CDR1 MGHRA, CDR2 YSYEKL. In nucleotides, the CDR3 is TGCGCCAGCAGCCGCTCCACTACAGGAGATACGCAGTATTTT. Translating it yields CASSRSTTGDTQYF.

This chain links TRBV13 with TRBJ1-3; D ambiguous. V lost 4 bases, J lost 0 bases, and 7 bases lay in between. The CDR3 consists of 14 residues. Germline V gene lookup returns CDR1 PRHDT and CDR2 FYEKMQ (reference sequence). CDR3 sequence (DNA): TGTGCCAGCAGCTCAGAAGTCTCTGGAAACACCATATATTTT. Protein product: CASSSEVSGNTIYF.

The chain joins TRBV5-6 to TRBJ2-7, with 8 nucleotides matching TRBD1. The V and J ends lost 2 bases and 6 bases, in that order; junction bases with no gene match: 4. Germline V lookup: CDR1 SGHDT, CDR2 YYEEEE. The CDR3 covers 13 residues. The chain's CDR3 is CASSFGTGGEQYF. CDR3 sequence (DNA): TGTGCCAGCAGCTTTGGGACAGGCGGCGAGCAGTACTTC.

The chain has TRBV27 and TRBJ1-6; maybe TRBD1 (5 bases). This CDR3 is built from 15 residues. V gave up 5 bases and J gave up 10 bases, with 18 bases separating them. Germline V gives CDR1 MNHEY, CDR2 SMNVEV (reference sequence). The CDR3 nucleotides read TGTGCCAGCAGTCCACCTGTAGGGGCTCGGTCACCCCTCCACTTT. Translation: CASSPPVGARSPLHF.

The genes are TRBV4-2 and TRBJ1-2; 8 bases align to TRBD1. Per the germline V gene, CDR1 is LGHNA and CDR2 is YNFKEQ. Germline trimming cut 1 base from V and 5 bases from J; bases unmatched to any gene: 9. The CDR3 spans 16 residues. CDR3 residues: CASSQGGQEGVYGYTF. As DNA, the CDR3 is TGTGCCAGCAGCCAAGGGGGACAGGAAGGCGTTTATGGCTACACCTTC.

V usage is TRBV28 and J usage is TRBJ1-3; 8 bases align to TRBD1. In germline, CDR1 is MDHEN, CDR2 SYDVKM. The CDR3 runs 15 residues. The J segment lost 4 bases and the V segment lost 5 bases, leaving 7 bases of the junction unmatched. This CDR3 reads CASSPLGQGGNTIYF. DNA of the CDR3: TGTGCCAGCAGTCCCCTTGGACAGGGAGGAAACACCATATATTTT.

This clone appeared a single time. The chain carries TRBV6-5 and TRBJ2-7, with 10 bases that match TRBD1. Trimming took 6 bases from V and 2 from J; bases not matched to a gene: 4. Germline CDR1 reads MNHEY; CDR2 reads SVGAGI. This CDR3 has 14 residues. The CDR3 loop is CASSAGTGAYEQYF. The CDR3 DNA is TGTGCCAGCAGCGCCGGGACAGGGGCCTACGAGCAGTACTTC.

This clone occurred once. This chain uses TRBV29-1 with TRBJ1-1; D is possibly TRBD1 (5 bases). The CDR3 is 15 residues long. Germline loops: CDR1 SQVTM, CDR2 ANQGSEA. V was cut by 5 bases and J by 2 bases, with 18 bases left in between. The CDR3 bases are TGCAGCGTTTCCAAACAGGCCGCGGCTAACACTGAAGCTTTCTTT. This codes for CSVSKQAAANTEAFF.

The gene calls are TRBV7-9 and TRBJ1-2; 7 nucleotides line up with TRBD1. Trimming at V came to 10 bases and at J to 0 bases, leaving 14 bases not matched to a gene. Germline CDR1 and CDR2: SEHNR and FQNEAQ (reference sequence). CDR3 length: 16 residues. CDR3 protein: CATPVWGTDPNYGYTF. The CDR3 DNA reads TGTGCCACCCCGGTCTGGGGGACAGATCCTAACTATGGCTACACCTTC.

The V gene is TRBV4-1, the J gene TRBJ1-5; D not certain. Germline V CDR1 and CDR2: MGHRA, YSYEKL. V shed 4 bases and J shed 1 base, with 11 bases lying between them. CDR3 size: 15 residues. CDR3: CASSPDMGSNQPQHF. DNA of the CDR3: TGCGCCAGCAGCCCCGACATGGGCAGCAATCAGCCCCAGCATTTT.

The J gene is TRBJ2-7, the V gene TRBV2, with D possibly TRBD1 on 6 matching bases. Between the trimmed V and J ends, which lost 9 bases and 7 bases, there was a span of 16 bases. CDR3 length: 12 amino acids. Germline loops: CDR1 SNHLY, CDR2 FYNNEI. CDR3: CASRDNFLEQYF. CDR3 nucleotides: TGTGCCAGTCGGGACAATTTCTTGGAGCAGTACTTC.

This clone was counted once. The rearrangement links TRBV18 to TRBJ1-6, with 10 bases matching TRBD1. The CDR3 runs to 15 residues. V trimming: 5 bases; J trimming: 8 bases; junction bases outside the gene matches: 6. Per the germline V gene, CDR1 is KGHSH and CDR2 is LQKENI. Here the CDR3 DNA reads TGTGCCAGCTCAAGGACAGGGGGTTGGGATTCACCCCTCCACTTT. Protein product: CASSRTGGWDSPLHF.

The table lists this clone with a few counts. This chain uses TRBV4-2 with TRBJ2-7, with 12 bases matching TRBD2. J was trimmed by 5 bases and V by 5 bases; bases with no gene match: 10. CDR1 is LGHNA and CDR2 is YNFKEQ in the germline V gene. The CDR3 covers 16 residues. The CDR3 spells CASSDLALAGGHEQYF. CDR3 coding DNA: TGTGCCAGCAGCGATCTAGCCCTAGCGGGGGGGCACGAGCAGTACTTC.